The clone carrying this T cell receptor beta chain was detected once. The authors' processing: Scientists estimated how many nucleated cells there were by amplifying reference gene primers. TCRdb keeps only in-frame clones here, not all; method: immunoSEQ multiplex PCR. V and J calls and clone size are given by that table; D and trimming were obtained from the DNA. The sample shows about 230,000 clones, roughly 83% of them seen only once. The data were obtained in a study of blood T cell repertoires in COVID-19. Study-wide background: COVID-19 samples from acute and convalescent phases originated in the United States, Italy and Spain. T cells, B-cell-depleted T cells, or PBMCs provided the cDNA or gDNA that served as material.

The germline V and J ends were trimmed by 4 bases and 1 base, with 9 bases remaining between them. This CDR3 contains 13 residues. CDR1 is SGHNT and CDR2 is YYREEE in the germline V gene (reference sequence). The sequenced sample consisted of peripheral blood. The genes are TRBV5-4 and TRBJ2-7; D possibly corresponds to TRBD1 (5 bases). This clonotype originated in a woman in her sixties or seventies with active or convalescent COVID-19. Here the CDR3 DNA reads TGTGCCAGCAGCCTGGACACATCCTACGAGCAGTACTTC. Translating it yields CASSLDTSYEQYF.